This T cell receptor beta chain appears in the sequencing data of a study of OX40 agonist ivuxolimab in advanced cancers. Overall study: Enrolled patients in dose escalation had cancers that were hepatocellular carcinoma, melanoma, renal cell or head and neck cancer. Study-level findings and limits: Doses of 0.1 to 3.0 mg/kg were accompanied by clonal expansion of CD4+ and CD8+ blood T cells by week 6. Certain nonresponding patients likewise had low normalized T-cell clonal expansion.

Looked up from germline, CDR1 is SEHNR and CDR2 is FQNEAQ (reference sequence). This CDR3 has 9 amino acids. Regarding this clone: Its antigen is as yet unknown. A read error may account for a junction end that differs from germline.

Produced via immunoSEQ multiplex PCR; TCRdb's table is partial and in-frame only. Of under 95,000 clones listed, about 82% are singletons. The sequencing used CD4+ or CD8+ T cells sorted from blood, collected in a trial of the OX40 agonist ivuxolimab. This chain uses TRBV7-9 with TRBJ2-5; D is unresolved. This clonotype originated in an adult with an advanced solid tumor such as melanoma, head and neck, liver or kidney cancer. DNA for the CDR3: TGTGCCAGCAGCTTAGGTTTGGACTTC. This translates into CASSLGLDF.